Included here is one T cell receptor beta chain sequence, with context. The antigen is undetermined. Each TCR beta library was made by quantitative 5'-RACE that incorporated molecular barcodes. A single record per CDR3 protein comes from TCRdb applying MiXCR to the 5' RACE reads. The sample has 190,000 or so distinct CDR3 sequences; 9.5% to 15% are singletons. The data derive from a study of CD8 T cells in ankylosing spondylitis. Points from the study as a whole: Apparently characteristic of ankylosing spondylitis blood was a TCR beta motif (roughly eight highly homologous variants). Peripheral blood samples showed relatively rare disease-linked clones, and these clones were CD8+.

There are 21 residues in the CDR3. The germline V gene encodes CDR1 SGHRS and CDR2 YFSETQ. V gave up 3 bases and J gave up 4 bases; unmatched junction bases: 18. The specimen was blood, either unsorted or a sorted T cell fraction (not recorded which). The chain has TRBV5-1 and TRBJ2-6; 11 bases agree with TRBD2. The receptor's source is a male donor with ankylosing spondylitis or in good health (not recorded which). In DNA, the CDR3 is TGCGCCAGCAGCTCCGGGGAGCTAGCGGGAGGAGACTCGGCCGGGGCCAACGTCCTGACTTTC. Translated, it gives CASSSGELAGGDSAGANVLTF.